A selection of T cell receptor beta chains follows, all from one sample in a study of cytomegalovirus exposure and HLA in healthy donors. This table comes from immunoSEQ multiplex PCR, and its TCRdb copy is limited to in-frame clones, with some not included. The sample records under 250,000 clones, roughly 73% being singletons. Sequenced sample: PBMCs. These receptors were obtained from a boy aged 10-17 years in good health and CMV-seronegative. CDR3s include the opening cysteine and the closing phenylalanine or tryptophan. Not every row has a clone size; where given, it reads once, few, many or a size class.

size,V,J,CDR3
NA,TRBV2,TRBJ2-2,CASSWTGSQTGELFF
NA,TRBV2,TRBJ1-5,CASDTTGLNSNQPQHF
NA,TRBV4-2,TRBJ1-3,CASSPRGSGNTIYF
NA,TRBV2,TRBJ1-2,CASSVRARDFGYTF
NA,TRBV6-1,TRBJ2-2,CASSGNRVHTGELFF
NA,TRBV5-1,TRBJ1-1,CASSPEMGRNTEAFF
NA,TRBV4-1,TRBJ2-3,CASSPRRGGRNTDTQYF
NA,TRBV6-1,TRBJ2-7,CASSEPQGSYEQYF
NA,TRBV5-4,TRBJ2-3,CASSHLSLSVDTQYF
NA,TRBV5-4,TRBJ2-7,CASSLARGRREYEQYF
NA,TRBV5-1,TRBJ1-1,CASSTEGQMNTEAFF
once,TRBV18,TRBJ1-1,CASSWTGGMNTEAFF
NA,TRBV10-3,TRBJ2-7,CAIKGLAGESSYEQYF
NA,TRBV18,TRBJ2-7,CASSPQGTHTYEQYF
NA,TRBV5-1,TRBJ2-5,CASSLAGVSTQYF
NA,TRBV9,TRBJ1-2,CASSAGVDRRRSYGYTF
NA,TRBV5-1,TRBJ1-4,CASSLTSRGDEKLFF